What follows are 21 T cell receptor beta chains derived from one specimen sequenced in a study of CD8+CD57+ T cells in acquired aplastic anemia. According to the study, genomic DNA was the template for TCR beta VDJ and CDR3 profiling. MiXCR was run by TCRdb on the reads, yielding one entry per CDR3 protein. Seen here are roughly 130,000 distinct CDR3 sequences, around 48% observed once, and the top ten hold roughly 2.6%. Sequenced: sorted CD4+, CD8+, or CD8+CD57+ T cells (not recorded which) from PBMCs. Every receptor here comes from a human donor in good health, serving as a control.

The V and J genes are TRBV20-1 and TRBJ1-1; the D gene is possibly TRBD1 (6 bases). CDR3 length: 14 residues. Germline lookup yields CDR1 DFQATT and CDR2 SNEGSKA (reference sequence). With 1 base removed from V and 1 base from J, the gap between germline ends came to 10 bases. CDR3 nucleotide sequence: TGCAGTGCTAGAGGAGGGGGGACGAACACTGAAGCTTTCTTT. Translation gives CSARGGGTNTEAFF.

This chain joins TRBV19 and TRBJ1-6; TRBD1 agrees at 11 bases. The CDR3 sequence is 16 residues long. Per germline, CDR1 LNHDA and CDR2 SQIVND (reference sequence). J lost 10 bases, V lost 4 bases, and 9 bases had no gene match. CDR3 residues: CASSTPGTGGGSPLHF. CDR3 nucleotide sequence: TGTGCCAGTAGTACACCCGGGACAGGGGGAGGGTCACCCCTCCACTTT.

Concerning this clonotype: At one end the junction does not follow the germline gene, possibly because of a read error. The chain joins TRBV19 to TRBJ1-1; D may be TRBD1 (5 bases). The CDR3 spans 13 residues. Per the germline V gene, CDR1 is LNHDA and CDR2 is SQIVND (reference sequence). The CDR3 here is CTSSTTVNTEAFF. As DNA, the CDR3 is TGCACCAGTAGTACGACAGTGAACACTGAAGCTTTCTTT.

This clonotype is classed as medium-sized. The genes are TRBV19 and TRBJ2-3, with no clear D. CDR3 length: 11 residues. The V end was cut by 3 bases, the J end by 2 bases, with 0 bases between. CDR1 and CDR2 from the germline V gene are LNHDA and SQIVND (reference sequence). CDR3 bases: TGTGCCAGTAGTATCACAGATACGCAGTATTTT. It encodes CASSITDTQYF.

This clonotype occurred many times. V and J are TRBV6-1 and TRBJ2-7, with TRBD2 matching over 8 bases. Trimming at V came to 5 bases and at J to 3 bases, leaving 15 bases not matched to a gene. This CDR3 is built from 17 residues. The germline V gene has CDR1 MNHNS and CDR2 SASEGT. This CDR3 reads CASSLLLSGGKNYEQYF. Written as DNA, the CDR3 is TGTGCCAGCAGTCTCCTCCTTTCGGGGGGGAAAAACTACGAGCAGTACTTC.

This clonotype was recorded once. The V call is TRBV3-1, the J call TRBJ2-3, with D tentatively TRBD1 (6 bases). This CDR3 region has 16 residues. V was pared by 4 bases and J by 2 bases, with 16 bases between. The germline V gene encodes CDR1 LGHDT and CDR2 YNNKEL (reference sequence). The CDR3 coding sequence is TGTGCCAGCAGCCGCAAAGGGGGACAACACACAGATACGCAGTATTTT. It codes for CASSRKGGQHTDTQYF.

The CDR3 DNA follows: TGTGCCACCAGTGATCCTGGGACAGGCAATCAGCCCCAGCATTTT. This translates into CATSDPGTGNQPQHF. The chain combines TRBV24-1 with TRBJ1-5, with 7 bases identical to TRBD1. In germline, CDR1 is KGHDR, CDR2 SFDVKD. V lost 3 bases and J lost 2; bases outside the gene matches: 3. CDR3 length: 15 residues.

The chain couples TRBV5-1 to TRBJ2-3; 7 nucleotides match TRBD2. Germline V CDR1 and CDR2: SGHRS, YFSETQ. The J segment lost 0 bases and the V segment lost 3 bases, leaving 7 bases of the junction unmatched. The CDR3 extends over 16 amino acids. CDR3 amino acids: CASSWVAGTSTDTQYF. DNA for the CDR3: TGCGCCAGCAGCTGGGTAGCGGGTACTAGCACAGATACGCAGTATTTT.

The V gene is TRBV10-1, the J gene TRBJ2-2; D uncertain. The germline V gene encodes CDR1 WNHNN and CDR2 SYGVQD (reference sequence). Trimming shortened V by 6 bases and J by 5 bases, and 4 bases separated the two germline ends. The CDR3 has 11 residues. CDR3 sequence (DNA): TGCGCCAGCAGGTTTACCGGGGAGCTGTTTTTT. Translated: CASRFTGELFF.

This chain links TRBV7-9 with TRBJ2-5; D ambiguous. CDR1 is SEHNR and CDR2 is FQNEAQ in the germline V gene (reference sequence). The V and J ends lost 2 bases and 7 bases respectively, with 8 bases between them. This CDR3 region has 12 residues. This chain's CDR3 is CASSLPVGTQYF. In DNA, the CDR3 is TGTGCCAGCAGCTTACCGGTGGGGACCCAGTACTTC.

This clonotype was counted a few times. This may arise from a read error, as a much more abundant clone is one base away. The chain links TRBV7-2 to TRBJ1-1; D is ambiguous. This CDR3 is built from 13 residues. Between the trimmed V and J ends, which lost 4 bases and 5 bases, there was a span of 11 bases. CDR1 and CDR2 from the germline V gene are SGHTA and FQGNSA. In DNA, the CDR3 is TGTGCCAGCAGCTCCAGGTGGGAGACTGAAGCTTTCTTT. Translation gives CASSSRWETEAFF.

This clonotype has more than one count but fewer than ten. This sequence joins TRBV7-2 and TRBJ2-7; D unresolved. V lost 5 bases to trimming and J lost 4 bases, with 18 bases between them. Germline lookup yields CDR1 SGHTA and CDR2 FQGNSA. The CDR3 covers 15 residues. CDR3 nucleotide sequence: TGTGCCAGCAGCCCAAGCGTGGGCCAGCAATACGAGCAGTACTTC. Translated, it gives CASSPSVGQQYEQYF.

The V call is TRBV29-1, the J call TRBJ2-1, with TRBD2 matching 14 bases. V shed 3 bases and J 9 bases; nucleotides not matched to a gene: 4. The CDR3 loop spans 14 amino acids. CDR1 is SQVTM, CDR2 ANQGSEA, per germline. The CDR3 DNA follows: TGCAGCGTTGAGGCGACTAGCGGGAGGGTTGAGCAGTTCTTC. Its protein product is CSVEATSGRVEQFF.

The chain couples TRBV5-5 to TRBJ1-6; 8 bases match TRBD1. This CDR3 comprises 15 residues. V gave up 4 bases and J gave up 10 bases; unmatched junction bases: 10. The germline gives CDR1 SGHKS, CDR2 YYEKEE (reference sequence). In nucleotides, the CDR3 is TGTGCCAGCAGCCCGACAGGGGATTCGCCCTCACCCCTCCACTTT. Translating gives CASSPTGDSPSPLHF.

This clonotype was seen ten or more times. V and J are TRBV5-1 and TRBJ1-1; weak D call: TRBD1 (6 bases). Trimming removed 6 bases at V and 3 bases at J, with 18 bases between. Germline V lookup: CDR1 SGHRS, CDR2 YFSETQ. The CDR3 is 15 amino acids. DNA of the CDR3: TGCGCCAGCATGACAGGTGAGGCGGGGGACACTGAAGCTTTCTTT. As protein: CASMTGEAGDTEAFF.

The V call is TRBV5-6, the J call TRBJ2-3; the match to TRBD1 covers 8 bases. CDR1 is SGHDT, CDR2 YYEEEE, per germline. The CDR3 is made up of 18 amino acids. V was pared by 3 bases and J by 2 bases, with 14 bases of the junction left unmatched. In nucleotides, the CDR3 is TGTGCCAGCAGCTACGGACAGGGTGTCGGGGGCTTCACAGATACGCAGTATTTT. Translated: CASSYGQGVGGFTDTQYF.

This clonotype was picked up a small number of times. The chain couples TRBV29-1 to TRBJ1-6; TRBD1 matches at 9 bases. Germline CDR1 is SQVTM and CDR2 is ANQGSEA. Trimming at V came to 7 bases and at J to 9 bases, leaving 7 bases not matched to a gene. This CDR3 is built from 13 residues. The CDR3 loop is CSAATGGSSPLHF. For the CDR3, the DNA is TGCAGCGCCGCGACAGGGGGAAGTTCACCCCTCCACTTT.

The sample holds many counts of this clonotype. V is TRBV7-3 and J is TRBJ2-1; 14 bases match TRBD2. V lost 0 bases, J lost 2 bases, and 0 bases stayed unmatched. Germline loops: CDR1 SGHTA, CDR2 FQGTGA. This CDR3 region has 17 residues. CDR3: CASSLTGLAGAYNEQFF. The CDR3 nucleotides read TGTGCCAGCAGCTTAACGGGACTAGCGGGGGCCTACAATGAGCAGTTCTTC.

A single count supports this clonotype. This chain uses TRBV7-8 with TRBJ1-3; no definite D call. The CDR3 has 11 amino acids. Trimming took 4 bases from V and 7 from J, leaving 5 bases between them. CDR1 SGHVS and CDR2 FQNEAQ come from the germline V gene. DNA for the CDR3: TGTGCCAGCAGCTCGGAGAACACCATATATTTT. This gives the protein CASSSENTIYF. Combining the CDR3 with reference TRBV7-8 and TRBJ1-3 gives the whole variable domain GAGVSQSPRYKVAKRGQDVALRCDPISGHVSLFWYQQALGQGPEFLTYFQNEAQLDKSGLPSDRFFAERPEGSVSTLKIQRTQQEDSAVYLCASSSENTIYFGEGSWLTVV.

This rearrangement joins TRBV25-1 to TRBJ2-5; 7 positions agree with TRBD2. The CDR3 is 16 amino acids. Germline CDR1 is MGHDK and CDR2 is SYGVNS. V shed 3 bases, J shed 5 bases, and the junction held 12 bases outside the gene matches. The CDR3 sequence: CASSEGGGLSRETQYF. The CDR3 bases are TGTGCCAGCAGTGAGGGGGGGGGACTCAGCAGGGAGACCCAGTACTTC.

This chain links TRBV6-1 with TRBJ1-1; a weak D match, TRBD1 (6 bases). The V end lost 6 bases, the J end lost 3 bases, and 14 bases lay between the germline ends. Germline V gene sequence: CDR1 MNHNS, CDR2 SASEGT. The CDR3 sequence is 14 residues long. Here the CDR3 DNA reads TGTGCCAGCAGGGAATACAGGGTCGACACTGAAGCTTTCTTT. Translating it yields CASREYRVDTEAFF.